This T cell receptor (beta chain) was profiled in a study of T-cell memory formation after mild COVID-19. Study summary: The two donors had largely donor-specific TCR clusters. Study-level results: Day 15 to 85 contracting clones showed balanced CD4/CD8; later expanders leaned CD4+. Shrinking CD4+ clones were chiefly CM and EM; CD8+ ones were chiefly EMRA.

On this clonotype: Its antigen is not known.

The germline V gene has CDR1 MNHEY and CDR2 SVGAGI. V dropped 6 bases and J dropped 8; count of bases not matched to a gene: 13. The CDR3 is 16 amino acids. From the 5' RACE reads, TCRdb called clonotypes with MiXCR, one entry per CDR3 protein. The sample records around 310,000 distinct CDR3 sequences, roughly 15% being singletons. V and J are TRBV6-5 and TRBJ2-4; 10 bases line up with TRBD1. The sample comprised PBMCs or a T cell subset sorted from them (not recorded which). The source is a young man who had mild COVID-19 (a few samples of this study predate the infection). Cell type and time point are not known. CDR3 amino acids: CASSRFGGQGGYIQYF. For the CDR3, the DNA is TGTGCCAGCAGCAGATTCGGAGGACAGGGGGGGTACATTCAGTACTTC.